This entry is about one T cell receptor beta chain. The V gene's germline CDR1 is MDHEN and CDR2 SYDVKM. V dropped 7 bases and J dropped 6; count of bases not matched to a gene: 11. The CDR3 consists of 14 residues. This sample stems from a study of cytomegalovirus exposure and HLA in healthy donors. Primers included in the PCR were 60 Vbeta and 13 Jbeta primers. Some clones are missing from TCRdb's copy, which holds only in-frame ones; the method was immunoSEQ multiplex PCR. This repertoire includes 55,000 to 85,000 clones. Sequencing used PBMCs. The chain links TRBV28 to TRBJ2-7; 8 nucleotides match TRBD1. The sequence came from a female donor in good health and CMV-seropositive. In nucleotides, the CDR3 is TGTGCCAGCACCAAGGGACAGGACCGGTCCGAGCAGTACTTC. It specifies CASTKGQDRSEQYF.